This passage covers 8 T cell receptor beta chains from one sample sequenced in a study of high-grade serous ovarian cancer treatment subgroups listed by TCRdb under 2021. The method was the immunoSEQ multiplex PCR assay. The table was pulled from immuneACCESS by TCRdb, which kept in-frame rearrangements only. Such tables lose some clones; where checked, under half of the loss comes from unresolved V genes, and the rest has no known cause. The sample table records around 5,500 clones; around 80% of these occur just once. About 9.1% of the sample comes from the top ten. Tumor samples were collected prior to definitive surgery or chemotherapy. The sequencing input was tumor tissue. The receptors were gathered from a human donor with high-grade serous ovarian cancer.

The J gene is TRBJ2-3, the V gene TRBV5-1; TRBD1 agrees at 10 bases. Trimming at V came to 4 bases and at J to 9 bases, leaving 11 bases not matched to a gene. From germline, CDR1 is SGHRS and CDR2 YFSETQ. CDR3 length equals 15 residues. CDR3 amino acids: CASSEPGQGKQTQYF. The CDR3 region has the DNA TGCGCCAGCAGCGAGCCGGGACAGGGGAAACAAACGCAGTATTTT. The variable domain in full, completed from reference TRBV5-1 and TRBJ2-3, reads KAGVTQTPRYLIKTRGQQVTLSCSPISGHRSVSWYQQTPGQGLQFLFEYFSETQRNKGNFPGRFSGRQFSNSRSEMNVSTLELGDSALYLCASSEPGQGKQTQYFGPGTRLTVL.

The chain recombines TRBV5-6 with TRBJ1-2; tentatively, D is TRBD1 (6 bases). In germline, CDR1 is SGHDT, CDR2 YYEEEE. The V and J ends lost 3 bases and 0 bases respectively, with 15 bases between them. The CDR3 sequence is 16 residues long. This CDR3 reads CASSSEGVRPNYGYTF. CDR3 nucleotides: TGTGCCAGCAGCTCCGAGGGGGTCAGACCTAACTATGGCTACACCTTC.

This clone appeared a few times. The CDR3 bases are TGTGCCATCAGAGACCCCGGGACCCAAATCGGGCAGTACTTC. Its protein product is CAIRDPGTQIGQYF. This chain joins TRBV10-3 and TRBJ2-7; either TRBD1 or TRBD2 may fit D (5 bases each). The CDR3 runs 14 residues. The V and J ends lost 6 bases and 9 bases respectively, with 21 bases between them. The germline V gene has CDR1 ENHRY and CDR2 SYGVKD.

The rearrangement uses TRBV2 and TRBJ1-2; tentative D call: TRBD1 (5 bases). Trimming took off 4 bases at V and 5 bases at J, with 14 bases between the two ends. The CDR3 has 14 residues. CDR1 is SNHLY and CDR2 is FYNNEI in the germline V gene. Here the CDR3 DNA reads TGTGCCAGCAGTGTAGAGATCTCAGGGTATGGCTACACCTTC. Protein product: CASSVEISGYGYTF.

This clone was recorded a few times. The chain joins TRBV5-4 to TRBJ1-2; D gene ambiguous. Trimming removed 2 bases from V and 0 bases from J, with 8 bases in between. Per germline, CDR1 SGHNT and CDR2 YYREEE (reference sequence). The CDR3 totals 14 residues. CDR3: CASSFAGSNYGYTF. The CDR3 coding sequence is TGTGCCAGCAGCTTCGCCGGCTCTAACTATGGCTACACCTTC.

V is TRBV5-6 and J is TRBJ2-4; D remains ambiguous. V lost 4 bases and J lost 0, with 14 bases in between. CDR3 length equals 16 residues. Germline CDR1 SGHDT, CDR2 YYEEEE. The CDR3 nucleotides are TGTGCCAGCAGCCGCGAACTGTATAGAGCCAAAAACATTCAGTACTTC. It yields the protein CASSRELYRAKNIQYF.

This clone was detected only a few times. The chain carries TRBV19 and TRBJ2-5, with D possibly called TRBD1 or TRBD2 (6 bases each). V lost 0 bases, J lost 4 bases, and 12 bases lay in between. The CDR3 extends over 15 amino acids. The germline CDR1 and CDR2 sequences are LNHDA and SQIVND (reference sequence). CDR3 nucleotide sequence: TGTGCCAGTAGTATAGATATCGGGGGCGGAGAGACCCAGTACTTC. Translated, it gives CASSIDIGGGETQYF.

The CDR3 spells CASSLISGGGGGSTDTQYF. CDR3 coding DNA: TGTGCCAGCAGCTTAATATCGGGTGGCGGCGGGGGCAGCACAGATACGCAGTATTTT. The chain is built from TRBV7-2 and TRBJ2-3; D perhaps matches TRBD2 (7 bases). V shed 2 bases and J shed 0 bases, with 21 bases lying between them. This CDR3 has 19 residues. Germline V lookup: CDR1 SGHTA, CDR2 FQGNSA.